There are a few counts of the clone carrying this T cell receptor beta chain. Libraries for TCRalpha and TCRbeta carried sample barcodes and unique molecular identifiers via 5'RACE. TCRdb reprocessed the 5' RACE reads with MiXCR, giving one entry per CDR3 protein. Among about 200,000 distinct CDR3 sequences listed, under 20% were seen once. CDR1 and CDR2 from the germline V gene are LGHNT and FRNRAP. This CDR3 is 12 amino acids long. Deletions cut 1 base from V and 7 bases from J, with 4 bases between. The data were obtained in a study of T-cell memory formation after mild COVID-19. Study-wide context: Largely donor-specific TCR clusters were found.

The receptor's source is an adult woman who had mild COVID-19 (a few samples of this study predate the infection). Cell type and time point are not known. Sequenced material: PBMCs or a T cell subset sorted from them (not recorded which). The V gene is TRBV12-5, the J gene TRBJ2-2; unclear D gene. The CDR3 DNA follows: TGTGCTAGTGGTTTGGGGGTCGGGGAGCTGTTTTTT. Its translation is CASGLGVGELFF. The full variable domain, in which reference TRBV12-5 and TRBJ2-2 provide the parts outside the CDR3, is DARVTQTPRHKVTEMGQEVTMRCQPILGHNTVFWYRQTMMQGLELLAYFRNRAPLDDSGMPKDRFSAEMPDATLATLKIQPSEPRDSAVYFCASGLGVGELFFGEGSRLTVL.